This T cell receptor beta chain was sequenced in a study of T-cell reconstitution after alpha-beta-depleted transplantation in children. Germline lookup yields CDR1 SNHLY and CDR2 FYNNEI. The V gene lost 6 bases and the J gene lost 2 bases, with 10 bases spanning the gap. The CDR3 is 13 amino acids. As it was prepared, the TCRbeta library received unique molecular identifiers. MiXCR, run by TCRdb on the PCR reads, gives a single entry per CDR3 protein. Altogether about 360,000 distinct CDR3 sequences are present, about 14% being singletons, with the ten largest covering 4% to 5.5%. The sequence was obtained from a human donor who donated a stem cell graft to a child with Fanconi anemia. The chain is built from TRBV2 and TRBJ1-2, with a weak D call TRBD1 (6 bases). This specimen was PBMCs, taken from the stem cell graft. CDR3 DNA sequence: TGTGCCAGCAGGGACCAGGGGAACTATGGCTACACCTTC. Protein: CASRDQGNYGYTF. The entire variable domain, with the rest obtained from reference TRBV2 and TRBJ1-2, is as follows: EPEVTQTPSHQVTQMGQEVILRCVPISNHLYFYWYRQILGQKVEFLVSFYNNEISEKSEIFDDQFSVERPDGSNFTLKIRSTKLEDSAMYFCASRDQGNYGYTFGSGTRLTVV.